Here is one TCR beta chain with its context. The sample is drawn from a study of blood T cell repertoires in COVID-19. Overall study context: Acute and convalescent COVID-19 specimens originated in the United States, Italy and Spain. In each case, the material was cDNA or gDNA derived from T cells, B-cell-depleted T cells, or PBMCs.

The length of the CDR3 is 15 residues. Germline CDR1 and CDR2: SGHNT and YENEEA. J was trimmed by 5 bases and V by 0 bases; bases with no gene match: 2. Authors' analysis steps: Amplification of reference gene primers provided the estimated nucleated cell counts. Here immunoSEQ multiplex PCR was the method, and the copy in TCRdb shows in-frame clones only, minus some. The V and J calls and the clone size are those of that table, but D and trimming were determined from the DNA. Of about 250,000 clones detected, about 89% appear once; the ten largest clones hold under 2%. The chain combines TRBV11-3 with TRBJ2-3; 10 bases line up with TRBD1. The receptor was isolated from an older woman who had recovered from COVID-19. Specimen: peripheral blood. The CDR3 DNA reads TGTGCCAGCAGCTTAGAAGGGACAGGGGAAGATACGCAGTATTTT. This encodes CASSLEGTGEDTQYF.